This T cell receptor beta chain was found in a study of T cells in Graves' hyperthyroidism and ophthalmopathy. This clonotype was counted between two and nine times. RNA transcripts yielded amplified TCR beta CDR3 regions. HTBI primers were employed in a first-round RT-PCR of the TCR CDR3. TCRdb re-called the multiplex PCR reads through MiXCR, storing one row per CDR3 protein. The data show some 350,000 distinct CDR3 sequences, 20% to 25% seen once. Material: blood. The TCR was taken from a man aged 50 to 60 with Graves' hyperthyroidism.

The CDR3 DNA follows: TGCGCCAGCAGCCAGGAAGGTCTTCCCGGGAGTTCACCCCTCCACTTT. Translating gives CASSQEGLPGSSPLHF. This chain links TRBV4-1 with TRBJ1-6; D is uncertain. The CDR3 has 16 residues. V shed 3 bases and J shed 9 bases, with 18 bases lying between them. From germline, CDR1 is MGHRA and CDR2 YSYEKL.